One and the same sample provided the 30 T cell receptor beta chains below, sequenced in a study of blood T cell repertoires in COVID-19. The table came from immunoSEQ multiplex PCR; TCRdb's copy has only in-frame clones and leaves some out. The sample shows around 140,000 clones, about nine tenths of them seen only once. What was sequenced was peripheral blood. These receptors all stem from a human donor in a cohort sampled during active COVID-19.

V and J are TRBV5-1 and TRBJ2-1; the match to TRBD2 covers 12 bases. Germline-derived CDR1 and CDR2 are SGHRS and YFSETQ. V lost 0 bases to trimming and J lost 6 bases; unmatched junction nucleotides: 4. The CDR3 extends over 16 amino acids. DNA for the CDR3: TGCGCCAGCAGCTTGGCCCTAGCGGGGGGGTTCAATGAGCAGTTCTTC. Its translation: CASSLALAGGFNEQFF. The variable domain in full, with the rest retrieved from reference TRBV5-1 and TRBJ2-1, is KAGVTQTPRYLIKTRGQQVTLSCSPISGHRSVSWYQQTPGQGLQFLFEYFSETQRNKGNFPGRFSGRQFSNSRSEMNVSTLELGDSALYLCASSLALAGGFNEQFFGPGTRLTVL.

This chain joins TRBV7-7 and TRBJ2-7; 9 bases line up with TRBD2. CDR1 is SSHAT, CDR2 FNYEAQ, per germline (reference sequence). V was clipped by 9 bases and J by 5 bases; unmatched bases: 8. The CDR3 extends over 13 amino acids. The CDR3 loop reads CASSEGTSNEQYF. CDR3 sequence (DNA): TGTGCCAGTTCAGAGGGGACTAGCAACGAGCAGTACTTC.

This clone was counted a few times. The chain carries TRBV4-2 and TRBJ2-7; TRBD1 might be the D (6 bases). The ends were cut back, 1 base at V and 2 bases at J, with 12 bases in the middle. CDR1 is LGHNA and CDR2 is YNFKEQ in the germline V gene. The CDR3 covers 15 residues. The CDR3 sequence: CASSQGWTAAYEQYF. DNA of the CDR3: TGTGCCAGCAGCCAAGGTTGGACAGCCGCCTACGAGCAGTACTTC.

The chain links TRBV11-2 to TRBJ2-1; 10 nucleotides match TRBD2. This CDR3 contains 17 residues. Germline trimming cut 4 bases from V and 9 bases from J; bases unmatched to any gene: 15. Germline CDR1 SGHAT, CDR2 FQNNGV. In DNA form, the CDR3 reads TGTGCCAGCAGCTCCGCCCTGAAGACTAGCGGGTGGGGTGAGCAGTTCTTC. This translates into CASSSALKTSGWGEQFF.

The chain couples TRBV9 to TRBJ2-3, with 14 bases fitting TRBD2. Unmatched junction bases numbered 13, after V lost 4 bases and J lost 6 bases. The CDR3 loop spans 18 amino acids. CDR1 is SGDLS and CDR2 is YYNGEE in the germline V gene. The DNA for the CDR3 is TGTGCCAGCAGCCTCCGAGCGGGGACTAGCGGGGGAGGGGATACGCAGTATTTT. This encodes CASSLRAGTSGGGDTQYF. The variable domain in full, completed from reference TRBV9 and TRBJ2-3, reads DSGVTQTPKHLITATGQRVTLRCSPRSGDLSVYWYQQSLDQGLQFLIQYYNGEERAKGNILERFSAQQFPDLHSELNLSSLELGDSALYFCASSLRAGTSGGGDTQYFGPGTRLTVL.

The V and J genes are TRBV20-1 and TRBJ1-6, with a weak D call TRBD1 (6 bases). The CDR3 contains 17 residues. Per the germline V gene, CDR1 is DFQATT and CDR2 is SNEGSKA (reference sequence). Trimming removed 3 bases from V and 0 bases from J, with 15 bases in between. The CDR3 sequence is CSASTTDSRSYNSPLHF. As DNA, the CDR3 is TGCAGTGCTAGTACTACGGACAGTCGCTCCTATAATTCACCCCTCCACTTT.

The chain links TRBV6-2 or TRBV6-3 to TRBJ2-2, with D perhaps matching TRBD1 (5 bases). Trimming cost V 0 bases and J 8 bases, with 10 bases left between them. CDR3 size: 14 residues. Germline V gene lookup returns CDR1 MNHEY and CDR2 SVGEGT. CDR3 protein: CASSYSSGSGELFF. CDR3 sequence (DNA): TGTGCCAGCAGTTACTCGTCAGGGTCAGGGGAGCTGTTTTTT.

The chain links TRBV5-4 to TRBJ2-1; 10 nucleotides match TRBD2. Trimming removed 3 bases from V and 6 bases from J; junction bases left unmatched: 12. The CDR3 loop spans 17 amino acids. Per the germline V gene, CDR1 is SGHNT and CDR2 is YYREEE (reference sequence). As DNA, the CDR3 is TGTGCCAGCAGCTCTAGCGGGGGAGGTTTGGTAGGCAATGAGCAGTTCTTC. Protein product: CASSSSGGGLVGNEQFF.

This clone was observed many times. The chain employs TRBV6-5 and TRBJ2-1; D is perhaps TRBD1 (6 bases). The length of the CDR3 is 15 residues. V lost 0 bases and J 2 bases, leaving 8 bases between the germline ends. Germline V CDR1 and CDR2: MNHEY, SVGAGI. The CDR3 coding sequence is TGTGCCAGCAGTTACTCGTCAGGGGCCTACAATGAGCAGTTCTTC. Translating gives CASSYSSGAYNEQFF.

The chain is built from TRBV5-1 and TRBJ2-5; D perhaps matches TRBD2 (5 bases). This CDR3 contains 15 residues. Germline loops: CDR1 SGHRS, CDR2 YFSETQ. Trimming shortened V by 0 bases and J by 5 bases, and 14 bases separated the two germline ends. As DNA, the CDR3 is TGCGCCAGCAGCTTGGAGGGCAGAGCGGTCGAGACCCAGTACTTC. Encoded protein: CASSLEGRAVETQYF.

DNA of the CDR3: TGTGCCAGCTACCCTCCCAGGGGTCGGTCTGAAAAACTGTTTTTT. It encodes CASYPPRGRSEKLFF. This chain connects TRBV2 to TRBJ1-4, with a tentative D call TRBD1 (6 bases). Trimming left V 8 bases short and J 7 bases short, with 20 bases between. This CDR3 comprises 15 residues. Germline V CDR1 and CDR2: SNHLY, FYNNEI.

The rearrangement uses TRBV6-2 or TRBV6-3 and TRBJ1-5; no clear D gene. This CDR3 is 16 amino acids long. Germline V gives CDR1 MNHEY, CDR2 SVGEGT. V lost 4 bases, J lost 2 bases, and 15 bases lay in between. DNA of the CDR3: TGTGCCAGCAGTTCCACAGCTCCGCTTGGCAATCAGCCCCAGCATTTT. Translating it yields CASSSTAPLGNQPQHF.

V usage is TRBV7-9 and J usage is TRBJ1-1, with 9 bases matching TRBD1. Germline CDR1 SEHNR, CDR2 FQNEAQ (reference sequence). V lost 4 bases and J lost 6; bases outside the gene matches: 9. The CDR3 has 15 amino acids. The CDR3 spells CASSSRDRATSEAFF. DNA for the CDR3: TGTGCCAGCAGCTCCCGGGACAGGGCTACTTCTGAAGCTTTCTTT.

CDR3 region: CASSPDTASRYF. The CDR3 coding sequence is TGTGCCAGCTCACCAGACACCGCGTCGCGGTATTTT. V gene TRBV18 combines with J gene TRBJ2-3, with D unresolved. This CDR3 spans 12 amino acids. Per germline, CDR1 KGHSH and CDR2 LQKENI. V was pared by 2 bases and J by 14 bases, with 14 bases between.

V and J are TRBV7-3 and TRBJ2-1; TRBD2 is a possible D gene (5 bases). The CDR3 consists of 15 residues. Trimming pared 4 bases from V and 0 bases from J, leaving 10 bases between. From germline, CDR1 is SGHTA and CDR2 FQGTGA. In DNA, the CDR3 is TGTGCCAGCAGCTCGGCGGGCCGCTCCTACAATGAGCAGTTCTTC. Residues: CASSSAGRSYNEQFF.

The chain has TRBV30 and TRBJ2-7, with 11 bases fitting TRBD2. The CDR3 contains 15 residues. Germline CDR1 is GTSNPN and CDR2 is SVGIG (reference sequence). V lost 2 bases and J lost 7; bases outside the gene matches: 10. Here the CDR3 reads CAWSFLAGGPQEQYF. For the CDR3, the DNA is TGTGCCTGGAGTTTTTTAGCGGGGGGGCCCCAGGAGCAGTACTTC.

This clone is a singleton in its sample. V gene TRBV5-5 combines with J gene TRBJ2-3; a possible D gene is TRBD2 (8 bases). V was cut by 0 bases and J by 1 base, with 24 bases left in between. This CDR3 spans 20 amino acids. Looked up from germline, CDR1 is SGHKS and CDR2 is YYEKEE (reference sequence). The CDR3 protein is CASSLGFGAGVGQGTDTQYF. CDR3 sequence (DNA): TGTGCCAGCAGCTTGGGGTTCGGAGCGGGGGTAGGACAGGGCACAGATACGCAGTATTTT.

The chain employs TRBV13 and TRBJ2-1; 8 nucleotides match TRBD2. This CDR3 is 12 amino acids long. Looked up from germline, CDR1 is PRHDT and CDR2 is FYEKMQ (reference sequence). V gave up 5 bases and J gave up 12 bases; unmatched junction bases: 6. The CDR3: CASSAAGGPQFF. CDR3 bases: TGTGCCAGCAGCGCTGCGGGGGGCCCGCAGTTCTTC. The full variable domain, rest sourced from reference TRBV13 and TRBJ2-1, is AAGVIQSPRHLIKEKRETATLKCYPIPRHDTVYWYQQGPGQDPQFLISFYEKMQSDKGSIPDRFSAQQFSDYHSELNMSSLELGDSALYFCASSAAGGPQFFGPGTRLTVL.

V is TRBV19 and J is TRBJ2-2; 7 nucleotides agree with TRBD1. In germline, CDR1 is LNHDA, CDR2 SQIVND (reference sequence). The length of the CDR3 is 18 residues. The J segment lost 2 bases and the V segment lost 3 bases, leaving 12 bases of the junction unmatched. CDR3 residues: CASSITTSRGLNTGELFF. The DNA of the CDR3 is TGTGCCAGTAGTATCACTACCTCGAGGGGGCTTAACACCGGGGAGCTGTTTTTT.

The CDR3 spells CASREPNQPQHF. CDR3 coding DNA: TGTGCCAGCAGAGAGCCAAATCAGCCCCAGCATTTT. This sequence joins TRBV2 and TRBJ1-5; D is uncertain. This CDR3 is 12 amino acids long. The germline V gene encodes CDR1 SNHLY and CDR2 FYNNEI. The V gene lost 6 bases and the J gene lost 4 bases, with 7 bases spanning the gap.

The chain has TRBV4-2 and TRBJ1-1; D perhaps matches TRBD1 (5 bases). Germline CDR1 reads LGHNA; CDR2 reads YNFKEQ. This CDR3 contains 14 residues. Trimming stripped 0 bases from V and 12 bases from J, with 17 bases between. DNA of the CDR3: TGTGCCAGCAGCCAAGATAGTCAGGGCTGGTTAACTTTCTTT. This translates into CASSQDSQGWLTFF.

The chain joins TRBV5-1 to TRBJ1-1; possibly TRBD1 for D (5 bases). Looked up from germline, CDR1 is SGHRS and CDR2 is YFSETQ. Trimming pared 4 bases from V and 2 bases from J, leaving 12 bases between. The CDR3 covers 14 residues. The CDR3 loop reads CASSLDSRNTEAFF. Written as DNA, the CDR3 is TGCGCCAGCAGCCTCGACAGTAGAAACACTGAAGCTTTCTTT.

The chain uses TRBV18 and TRBJ2-3, with a tentative D call TRBD1 (5 bases). The CDR3 runs to 16 residues. In germline, CDR1 is KGHSH, CDR2 LQKENI. The V end lost 3 bases, the J end lost 2 bases, and 15 bases lay between the germline ends. The CDR3 loop is CASSPDTRLNTDTQYF. The CDR3 coding sequence is TGTGCCAGCTCACCGGACACACGCTTGAACACAGATACGCAGTATTTT.

This sequence joins TRBV12-3 or TRBV12-4 and TRBJ2-2; 11 bases are a match to TRBD1. The V gene end was trimmed by 7 bases and the J gene end by 6 bases; junction bases not matched to a gene: 1. This CDR3 region has 13 residues. Here the CDR3 DNA reads TGTGCCAGCAAGGACAGGGGGCCCGGGGAGCTGTTTTTT. Translating gives CASKDRGPGELFF.

CDR3 bases: TGTGCCAGCAGTCTCTCGACAGGGCTACGTGAGCAGTTCTTC. It is translated as CASSLSTGLREQFF. The V and J genes are TRBV27 and TRBJ2-1; 7 bases map to TRBD1. The CDR3 is 14 amino acids. Germline trimming cut 5 bases from V and 9 bases from J; bases unmatched to any gene: 10. Germline loops: CDR1 MNHEY, CDR2 SMNVEV (reference sequence).

This clone was found a few times. The chain is built from TRBV7-9 and TRBJ2-3; D may be TRBD2 (6 bases). This CDR3 spans 12 amino acids. Germline-derived CDR1 and CDR2 are SEHNR and FQNEAQ (reference sequence). V was clipped by 10 bases and J by 4 bases, with 12 bases between them. The CDR3 loop reads CATAGPSDTQYF. CDR3 nucleotides: TGTGCCACCGCGGGGCCCTCAGATACGCAGTATTTT.

The genes are TRBV19 and TRBJ2-5, with 7 bases that match TRBD2. V dropped 2 bases and J dropped 4; count of bases not matched to a gene: 4. The CDR3 loop spans 14 amino acids. Germline V gene data show CDR1 as LNHDA and CDR2 as SQIVND (reference sequence). The CDR3 bases are TGTGCCAGTAGTATAATTTCGGGGGGAGAGACCCAGTACTTC. It translates to CASSIISGGETQYF.

This chain links TRBV27 with TRBJ2-1, with 8 bases that match TRBD1. Germline lookup yields CDR1 MNHEY and CDR2 SMNVEV (reference sequence). V shed 6 bases, J shed 6 bases, and the junction held 1 base outside the gene matches. CDR3 length: 12 residues. CDR3 in DNA: TGTGCCAGCAGGGACAGGGTCAATGAGCAGTTCTTC. Its translation: CASRDRVNEQFF.

Turning to this clone: The same CDR3 can be traced to other DNA sequences in this sample. V is TRBV2 and J is TRBJ1-2; 7 nucleotides agree with TRBD1. Germline-derived CDR1 and CDR2 are SNHLY and FYNNEI. After removal of 4 bases from V and 4 bases from J, the junction contained 3 bases not matched to a gene. This CDR3 is built from 13 residues. CDR3 nucleotide sequence: TGTGCCAGCAGTGGAGGGGGCAGCTATGGCTACACCTTC. It encodes CASSGGGSYGYTF.

The genes are TRBV7-3 and TRBJ2-3; D is possibly TRBD1 (5 bases). V was cut by 2 bases and J by 0 bases, with 9 bases left in between. The CDR3 extends over 15 amino acids. Germline V gene lookup returns CDR1 SGHTA and CDR2 FQGTGA. The CDR3 reads CASSLGARSTDTQYF. As DNA, the CDR3 is TGTGCCAGCAGCTTAGGGGCCAGGAGCACAGATACGCAGTATTTT.